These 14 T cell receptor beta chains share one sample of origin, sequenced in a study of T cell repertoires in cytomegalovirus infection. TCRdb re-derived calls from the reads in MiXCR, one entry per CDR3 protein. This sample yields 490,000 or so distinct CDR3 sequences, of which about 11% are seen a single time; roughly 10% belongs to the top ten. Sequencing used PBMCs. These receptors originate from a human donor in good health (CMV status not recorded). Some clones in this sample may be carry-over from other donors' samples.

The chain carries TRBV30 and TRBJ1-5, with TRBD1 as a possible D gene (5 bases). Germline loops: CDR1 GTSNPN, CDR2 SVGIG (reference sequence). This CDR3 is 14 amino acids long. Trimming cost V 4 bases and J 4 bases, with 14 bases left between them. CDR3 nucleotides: TGTGCCTGGACCGAGGCGGGGGGTAATCAGCCCCAGCATTTT. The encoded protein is CAWTEAGGNQPQHF.

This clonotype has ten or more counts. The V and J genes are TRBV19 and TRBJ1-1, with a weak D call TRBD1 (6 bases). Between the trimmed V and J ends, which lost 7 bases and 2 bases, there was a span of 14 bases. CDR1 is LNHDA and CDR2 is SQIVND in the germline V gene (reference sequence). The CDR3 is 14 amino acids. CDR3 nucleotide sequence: TGTGCCAGTACCGCCGGGGGCATTAACACTGAAGCTTTCTTT. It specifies CASTAGGINTEAFF.

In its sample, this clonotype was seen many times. CDR3 amino acids: CASSLPPSAAQHF. The DNA for the CDR3 is TGTGCCAGCAGCCTCCCTCCCAGTGCGGCCCAGCATTTT. The J gene is TRBJ1-5, the V gene TRBV7-2; D gene uncertain. V lost 5 bases, J lost 11 bases, and 16 bases lay in between. The CDR3 is 13 amino acids. Germline CDR1 reads SGHTA; CDR2 reads FQGNSA.

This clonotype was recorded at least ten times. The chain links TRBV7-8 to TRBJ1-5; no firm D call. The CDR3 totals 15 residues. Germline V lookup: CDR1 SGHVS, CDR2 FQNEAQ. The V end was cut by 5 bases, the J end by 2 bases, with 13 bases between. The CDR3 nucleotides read TGTGCCAGCAGCCCCCACGGCAGCGGCAATCAGCCCCAGCATTTT. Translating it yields CASSPHGSGNQPQHF. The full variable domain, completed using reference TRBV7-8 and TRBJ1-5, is GAGVSQSPRYKVAKRGQDVALRCDPISGHVSLFWYQQALGQGPEFLTYFQNEAQLDKSGLPSDRFFAERPEGSVSTLKIQRTQQEDSAVYLCASSPHGSGNQPQHFGDGTRLSIL.

The CDR3 nucleotides read TGCGCCAGCAGCTTGGGTAACTCCTACAATGAGCAGTTCTTC. Encoded protein: CASSLGNSYNEQFF. This rearrangement joins TRBV5-1 to TRBJ2-1; D is ambiguous. There are 14 residues in the CDR3. Per the germline V gene, CDR1 is SGHRS and CDR2 is YFSETQ. The ends were cut back, 0 bases at V and 0 bases at J, with 4 bases in the middle.

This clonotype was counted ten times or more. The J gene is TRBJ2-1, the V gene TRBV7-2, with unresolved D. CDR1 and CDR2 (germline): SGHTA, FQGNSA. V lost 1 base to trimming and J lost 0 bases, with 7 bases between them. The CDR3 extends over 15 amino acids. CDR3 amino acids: CASSLGSPSYNEQFF. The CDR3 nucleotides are TGTGCCAGCAGCTTAGGGTCCCCCTCCTACAATGAGCAGTTCTTC. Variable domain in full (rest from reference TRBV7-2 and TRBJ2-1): GAGVSQSPSNKVTEKGKDVELRCDPISGHTALYWYRQSLGQGLEFLIYFQGNSAPDKSGLPSDRFSAERTGGSVSTLTIQRTQQEDSAVYLCASSLGSPSYNEQFFGPGTRLTVL.

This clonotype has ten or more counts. The CDR3 DNA follows: TGTGCCAGCAGTTTGGTGCTGGGCCCTCTATATGGCTACACCTTC. This gives the protein CASSLVLGPLYGYTF. The genes are TRBV12-3 or TRBV12-4 and TRBJ1-2; no clear D. Trimming took 3 bases from V and 5 from J, leaving 16 bases between them. This CDR3 spans 15 amino acids.

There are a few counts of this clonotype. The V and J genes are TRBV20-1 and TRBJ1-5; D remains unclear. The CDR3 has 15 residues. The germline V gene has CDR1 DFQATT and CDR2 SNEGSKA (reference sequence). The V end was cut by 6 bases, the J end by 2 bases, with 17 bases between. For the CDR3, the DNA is TGCAGTGCCCCGAATTGGGCCGTACGCAATCAGCCCCAGCATTTT. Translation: CSAPNWAVRNQPQHF.

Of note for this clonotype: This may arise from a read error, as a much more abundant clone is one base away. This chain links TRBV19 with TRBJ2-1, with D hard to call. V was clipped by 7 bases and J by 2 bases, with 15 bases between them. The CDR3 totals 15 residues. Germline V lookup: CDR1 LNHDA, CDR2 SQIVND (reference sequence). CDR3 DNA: TGTGCCAGTACCTCAACCGAGACACCCTACAATGAGCAGTTCTTC. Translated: CASTSTETPYNEQFF.

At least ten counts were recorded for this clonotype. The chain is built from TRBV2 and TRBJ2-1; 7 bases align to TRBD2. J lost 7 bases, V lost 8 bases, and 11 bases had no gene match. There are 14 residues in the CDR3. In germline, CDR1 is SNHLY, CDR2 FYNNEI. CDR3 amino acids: CASSRLARVNEQFF. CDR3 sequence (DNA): TGTGCCAGCTCCCGACTAGCCCGAGTGAATGAGCAGTTCTTC. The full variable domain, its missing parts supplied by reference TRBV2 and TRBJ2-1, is EPEVTQTPSHQVTQMGQEVILRCVPISNHLYFYWYRQILGQKVEFLVSFYNNEISEKSEIFDDQFSVERPDGSNFTLKIRSTKLEDSAMYFCASSRLARVNEQFFGPGTRLTVL.

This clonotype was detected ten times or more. CDR3 DNA sequence: TGTGCCAGTAGTCCCGGGGAGGGCGGAGAGACCCAGTACTTC. Translation gives CASSPGEGGETQYF. The chain has TRBV19 and TRBJ2-5; 7 bases map to TRBD2. J gave up 4 bases and V 5 bases, and 7 bases lay outside the gene matches. The germline CDR1 and CDR2 sequences are LNHDA and SQIVND (reference sequence). This CDR3 has 14 amino acids.

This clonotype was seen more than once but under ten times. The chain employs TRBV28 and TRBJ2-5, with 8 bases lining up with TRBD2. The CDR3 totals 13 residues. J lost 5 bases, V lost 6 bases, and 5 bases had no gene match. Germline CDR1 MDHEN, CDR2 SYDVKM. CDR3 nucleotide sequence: TGTGCCAGCAGCCCGAGGACTAGCGAGACCCAGTACTTC. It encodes CASSPRTSETQYF.

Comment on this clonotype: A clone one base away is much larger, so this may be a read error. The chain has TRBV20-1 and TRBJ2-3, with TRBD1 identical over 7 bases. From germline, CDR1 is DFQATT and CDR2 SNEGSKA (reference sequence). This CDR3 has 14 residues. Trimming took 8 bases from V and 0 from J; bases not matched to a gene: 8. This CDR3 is CSPPGGQSTDTQYF. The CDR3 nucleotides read TGCAGTCCCCCAGGGGGACAGAGCACAGATACGCAGTATTTT.

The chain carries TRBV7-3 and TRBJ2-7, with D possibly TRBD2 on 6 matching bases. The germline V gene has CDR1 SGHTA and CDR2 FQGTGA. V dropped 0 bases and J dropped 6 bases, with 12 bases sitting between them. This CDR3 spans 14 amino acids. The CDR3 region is CASSLTGGLGEQYF. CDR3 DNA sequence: TGTGCCAGCAGCTTAACCGGGGGACTCGGCGAGCAGTACTTC.